This T cell receptor beta chain was found in a study of shared clonotypes between healthy human individuals. On the study more broadly: There were three CD4 naive, three CD4 memory, two CD8 naive and one CD8 memory plates per donor. Findings and caveats of the study: Richness estimates generally favored naive over memory subsets.

Study donors comprised healthy, HIV-negative adults devoid of recent acute infection or vaccination. Investigators divided CD4+ cells into CD45RA+ naive and CD45RA-negative memory subsets. Points on this clone: What it recognizes is unknown.

Using immunoSEQ multiplex PCR, the repertoire was profiled, and TCRdb retains in-frame clones only, with some absent. This sample has about 360,000 clones; 73% occur once, and the top ten carry about 9.4%. The CDR3 length is 14 residues. Germline CDR1 and CDR2: LNHDA and SQIVND (reference sequence). The V gene lost 7 bases and the J gene lost 3 bases, with 13 bases spanning the gap. This sequence originates from a man aged 25-45 years in good health. V and J are TRBV19 and TRBJ1-5; maybe TRBD1 (6 bases). The sequencing input was memory CD4+ T cells sorted from blood. The subset denotes: CD45RA-negative fraction. The DNA of the CDR3 is TGTGCCAGTACCGCGGGACAAACCAATCAGCCCCAGCATTTT. Encoded protein: CASTAGQTNQPQHF. Based on the CDR3 plus reference TRBV19 and TRBJ1-5, the full variable domain is DGGITQSPKYLFRKEGQNVTLSCEQNLNHDAMYWYRQDPGQGLRLIYYSQIVNDFQKGDIAEGYSVSREKKESFPLTVTSAQKNPTAFYLCASTAGQTNQPQHFGDGTRLSIL.